Below are 32 T cell receptor beta chains sequenced from a single sample in a study of blood T cell repertoires in COVID-19 (dated by TCRdb to 2020 to 2022). The library relied on the immunoSEQ multiplex PCR assay. This immuneACCESS table, as held by TCRdb, lists in-frame sequences with V and J called but not all clones. Of the missing ones, under half trace to an unresolved V gene in checked studies; the others have no known cause. Present in this sample are just under 150,000 clones, 80% to 90% of which were seen just once. Around 2.5% of the sample lies in the top ten. Specimen: peripheral blood. The receptor source for this set is a human donor with acute or convalescent COVID-19. The donor label of this sample is uncertain.

The chain carries TRBV27 and TRBJ1-1, with 11 nucleotides matching TRBD1. This CDR3 contains 15 residues. Germline lookup yields CDR1 MNHEY and CDR2 SMNVEV (reference sequence). The V gene end was trimmed by 5 bases and the J gene end by 5 bases; junction bases not matched to a gene: 7. The CDR3 spells CASSGGDRGWTEAFF. The CDR3 DNA follows: TGTGCCAGCAGTGGAGGGGACAGGGGGTGGACTGAAGCTTTCTTT.

The chain couples TRBV10-3 to TRBJ1-5; TRBD1 agrees at 10 bases. V trimming: 4 bases; J trimming: 5 bases; junction bases outside the gene matches: 2. CDR1 is ENHRY and CDR2 is SYGVKD in the germline V gene. The CDR3 contains 14 residues. The CDR3 loop reads CAISGGQGDQPQHF. The DNA of the CDR3 is TGTGCCATCAGTGGCGGACAGGGGGATCAGCCCCAGCATTTT.

The J gene is TRBJ1-1, the V gene TRBV7-3; 7 nucleotides match TRBD1. This CDR3 comprises 13 residues. V lost 4 bases to trimming and J lost 9 bases; unmatched junction nucleotides: 8. Germline V gene sequence: CDR1 SGHTA, CDR2 FQGTGA. This chain's CDR3 is CASSYGQEEKAFF. Here the CDR3 DNA reads TGTGCCAGCAGCTACGGACAGGAGGAGAAAGCTTTCTTT. Complete variable domain (other parts from reference TRBV7-3 and TRBJ1-1): GAGVSQTPSNKVTEKGKYVELRCDPISGHTALYWYRQSLGQGPEFLIYFQGTGAADDSGLPNDRFFAVRPEGSVSTLKIQRTERGDSAVYLCASSYGQEEKAFFGQGTRLTVV.

J is TRBJ1-1 and V is TRBV19; D unresolved. CDR1 is LNHDA, CDR2 SQIVND, per germline (reference sequence). The CDR3 runs to 14 residues. V shed 6 bases and J shed 4 bases, with 15 bases lying between them. The CDR3: CASSSKGGSTEAFF. In DNA, the CDR3 is TGTGCCAGTAGCTCAAAAGGAGGCTCCACTGAAGCTTTCTTT.

V usage is TRBV3-1 (or the pseudogene TRBV3-2) and J usage is TRBJ2-7; TRBD1 matches at 8 bases. CDR3 length: 16 residues. Germline CDR1 and CDR2: LGHDT and YNNKEL (reference sequence). The V segment lost 0 bases and the J segment 6 bases; nucleotides outside the gene matches: 10. Here the CDR3 reads CASSQDPRQGFCEQYF. In DNA form, the CDR3 reads TGTGCCAGCAGCCAAGATCCGCGACAGGGGTTCTGCGAGCAGTACTTC.

The chain has TRBV29-1 and TRBJ1-2; a weak D match, TRBD1 (5 bases). Germline-derived CDR1 and CDR2 are SQVTM and ANQGSEA. V lost 4 bases, J lost 0 bases, and 12 bases lay in between. The CDR3 extends over 14 amino acids. The CDR3 nucleotides read TGCAGCGTTGTGACGGCAGGGACTAACTATGGCTACACCTTC. It specifies CSVVTAGTNYGYTF.

The chain uses TRBV6-1 and TRBJ1-4; no clear D gene. The CDR3 sequence is 16 residues long. Trimming stripped 4 bases from V and 4 bases from J, with 16 bases between. The germline CDR1 and CDR2 sequences are MNHNS and SASEGT. The CDR3 sequence: CASSASYGSGNEKLFF. CDR3 bases: TGTGCCAGCAGTGCGAGTTATGGCAGCGGTAATGAAAAACTGTTTTTT.

The J gene is TRBJ1-1, the V gene TRBV7-3; D is possibly TRBD1 (6 bases). The CDR3 contains 14 residues. V was trimmed by 0 bases and J by 4 bases, leaving 9 bases between them. Germline V CDR1 and CDR2: SGHTA, FQGTGA. The CDR3 DNA reads TGTGCCAGCAGCTTAACGTTAGGGGGCACTGAAGCTTTCTTT. It translates to CASSLTLGGTEAFF.

The J gene is TRBJ2-1, the V gene TRBV7-9; 10 positions match TRBD1. The germline CDR1 and CDR2 sequences are SEHNR and FQNEAQ (reference sequence). V was clipped by 10 bases and J by 3 bases; unmatched bases: 9. This CDR3 comprises 15 residues. The CDR3 sequence: CAISIGTGVYNEQFF. The CDR3 nucleotides are TGTGCCATATCGATCGGGACAGGGGTCTACAATGAGCAGTTCTTC.

The chain employs TRBV7-9 and TRBJ1-2; maybe TRBD1 (6 bases). There are 13 residues in the CDR3. Germline V gene data show CDR1 as SEHNR and CDR2 as FQNEAQ (reference sequence). Trimming took off 8 bases at V and 2 bases at J, with 12 bases between the two ends. The DNA of the CDR3 is TGTGCCAGCCAAAGGACAGAAAACTATGGCTACACCTTC. Amino acids: CASQRTENYGYTF.

Points on this clone: The same CDR3 is also encoded by other DNA sequences in this sample. The V gene is TRBV18, the J gene TRBJ2-7; D is possibly TRBD2 (5 bases). The CDR3 loop spans 13 amino acids. Trimming shortened V by 2 bases and J by 6 bases, and 11 bases separated the two germline ends. Germline V CDR1 and CDR2: KGHSH, LQKENI. The CDR3 protein is CASSPGLAGEQYV. The CDR3 coding sequence is TGTGCCAGCTCACCAGGGCTAGCCGGCGAGCAGTACGTC.

This chain joins TRBV9 and TRBJ1-3; D not resolved. Germline V gene lookup returns CDR1 SGDLS and CDR2 YYNGEE. The V end was cut by 0 bases, the J end by 4 bases, with 5 bases between. The CDR3 has 13 residues. CDR3 in amino acids: CASSVDIGNTIYF. CDR3 bases: TGTGCCAGCAGCGTAGATATCGGAAACACCATATATTTT.

The rearrangement links TRBV21-1 to TRBJ1-1; the table's D call of TRBD1 was not tested on the DNA. TRBV21-1 constitutes a pseudogene. There are 8 residues in the CDR3. As DNA, the CDR3 is TGTGCCAGCAGCCCCAGTATCTTT. Translating gives CASSPSIF.

This clone was observed a handful of times. The same CDR3 arises from other DNA sequences in this sample as well. The chain employs TRBV2 and TRBJ1-2, with D hard to call. The CDR3 loop spans 12 amino acids. Trimming removed 8 bases from V and 5 bases from J, with 12 bases in between. CDR1 is SNHLY, CDR2 FYNNEI, per germline. The CDR3 loop is CASSEGQYGYTF. The CDR3 coding sequence is TGTGCCAGCTCTGAAGGGCAGTATGGCTACACCTTC.

V is TRBV5-4 and J is TRBJ1-3; 7 nucleotides agree with TRBD1. Germline values: CDR1 SGHNT, CDR2 YYREEE (reference sequence). V was pared by 4 bases and J by 2 bases, with 6 bases of the junction left unmatched. The CDR3 sequence is 15 residues long. This chain's CDR3 is CASSPDRLAGNTIYF. CDR3 in DNA: TGTGCCAGCAGCCCGGACAGGCTGGCTGGAAACACCATATATTTT.

The V gene is TRBV6-5, the J gene TRBJ1-2, with D possibly TRBD1 on 5 matching bases. Germline V gene data show CDR1 as MNHEY and CDR2 as SVGAGI. Trimming pared 10 bases from V and 7 bases from J, leaving 22 bases between. The CDR3 has 14 residues. The CDR3 region is CAIGGSGRASGYTF. In DNA form, the CDR3 reads TGTGCCATCGGAGGGTCAGGGAGGGCCAGTGGCTACACCTTC.

The chain employs TRBV11-3 and TRBJ2-2; TRBD1 matches 8 bases. CDR1 and CDR2 (germline): SGHNT, YENEEA. This CDR3 has 15 residues. V gave up 4 bases and J gave up 6 bases; unmatched junction bases: 7. The CDR3 reads CASSSGQGRAGELFF. The CDR3, as DNA: TGTGCCAGCAGCTCCGGACAGGGAAGGGCCGGGGAGCTGTTTTTT.

The chain joins TRBV27 to TRBJ1-5, with a weak D call TRBD1 (5 bases). From germline, CDR1 is MNHEY and CDR2 SMNVEV (reference sequence). Trimming pared 6 bases from V and 2 bases from J, leaving 11 bases between. This CDR3 spans 14 amino acids. CDR3 in amino acids: CASRGVNGNQPQHF. The CDR3 DNA is TGTGCCAGCAGAGGGGTTAACGGCAATCAGCCCCAGCATTTT.

This clone was counted only a few times. The chain is built from TRBV19 and TRBJ1-3, with 10 bases that match TRBD1. There are 16 residues in the CDR3. CDR1 and CDR2 from the germline V gene are LNHDA and SQIVND (reference sequence). Trimming at V came to 5 bases and at J to 1 base, leaving 5 bases not matched to a gene. This chain's CDR3 is CASSRQGALSGNTIYF. The DNA for the CDR3 is TGTGCCAGTAGTCGACAGGGGGCGCTTTCTGGAAACACCATATATTTT.

V is TRBV19 and J is TRBJ2-5, with 8 bases that match TRBD2. The length of the CDR3 is 17 residues. Germline V gene data show CDR1 as LNHDA and CDR2 as SQIVND (reference sequence). V lost 4 bases to trimming and J lost 0 bases; unmatched junction nucleotides: 10. CDR3 sequence (DNA): TGTGCCAGTAGTACGGGGCGGGGGGTAAAATACCAAGAGACCCAGTACTTC. Translation gives CASSTGRGVKYQETQYF. The whole variable domain, remainder taken from reference TRBV19 and TRBJ2-5, is DGGITQSPKYLFRKEGQNVTLSCEQNLNHDAMYWYRQDPGQGLRLIYYSQIVNDFQKGDIAEGYSVSREKKESFPLTVTSAQKNPTAFYLCASSTGRGVKYQETQYFGPGTRLLVL.

V gene TRBV5-1 combines with J gene TRBJ1-4, with no clear D. Germline V lookup: CDR1 SGHRS, CDR2 YFSETQ. The CDR3 is 14 amino acids. Trimming shortened V by 4 bases and J by 6 bases, and 13 bases separated the two germline ends. The CDR3 sequence: CASSPGQPHEKLFF. The CDR3 region has the DNA TGCGCCAGCAGCCCGGGTCAGCCCCATGAAAAACTGTTTTTT.

The gene calls are TRBV19 and TRBJ2-1; weak D call: TRBD1 (6 bases). CDR1 LNHDA and CDR2 SQIVND come from the germline V gene (reference sequence). The CDR3 is made up of 14 amino acids. Deletions cut 2 bases from V and 7 bases from J, with 12 bases between. The CDR3 here is CASSIRTEVNEQFF. The CDR3 coding sequence is TGTGCCAGTAGTATACGGACAGAGGTTAATGAGCAGTTCTTC.

This clone has just a few counts. The rearrangement links TRBV19 to TRBJ1-2, with 8 bases fitting TRBD1. Per the germline V gene, CDR1 is LNHDA and CDR2 is SQIVND (reference sequence). The CDR3 extends over 14 amino acids. V lost 3 bases and J lost 6; bases outside the gene matches: 6. The CDR3 region has the DNA TGTGCCAGTAGTATGCGAGGACAGGGTGATGGCTACACCTTC. Its translation is CASSMRGQGDGYTF.

The chain carries TRBV4-1 and TRBJ2-3, with 10 bases fitting TRBD2. The CDR3 covers 17 residues. The trim removed 0 bases at V and 3 bases at J, leaving 6 bases unmatched. Germline CDR1 is MGHRA and CDR2 is YSYEKL. CDR3 nucleotides: TGCGCCAGCAGCCAAGAATCCCTAGCGGGAGTTACAGATACGCAGTATTTT. Its protein is CASSQESLAGVTDTQYF.

The V call is TRBV6-2 or TRBV6-3, the J call TRBJ1-1; D gene uncertain. V lost 2 bases, J lost 4 bases, and 8 bases lay in between. The CDR3 has 13 residues. Germline V lookup: CDR1 MNHEY, CDR2 SVGEGT. The CDR3 loop is CASSYQQSTEAFF. DNA for the CDR3: TGTGCCAGCAGTTACCAACAGAGCACTGAAGCTTTCTTT.

This clone showed up just once. The V call is TRBV19, the J call TRBJ1-6; D is ambiguous. Germline V gives CDR1 LNHDA, CDR2 SQIVND (reference sequence). CDR3 length: 14 amino acids. Trimming left V 6 bases short and J 7 bases short, with 13 bases between. The CDR3 nucleotides read TGTGCCAGTAGGAGTAAAGAGCGAAATTCACCCCTCCACTTT. Amino acids: CASRSKERNSPLHF.

The chain couples TRBV5-1 to TRBJ2-2; 7 bases agree with TRBD1. The length of the CDR3 is 14 residues. Unmatched junction bases numbered 4, after V lost 4 bases and J lost 4 bases. CDR1 is SGHRS, CDR2 YFSETQ, per germline. The chain's CDR3 is CASSQTGATGELFF. CDR3 nucleotide sequence: TGCGCCAGCAGCCAAACAGGGGCCACCGGGGAGCTGTTTTTT.

This chain links TRBV4-3 with TRBJ1-4, with 7 bases aligning to TRBD1. V gave up 1 base and J gave up 7 bases; unmatched junction bases: 9. This CDR3 is built from 16 residues. The V gene's germline CDR1 is LGHNA and CDR2 YSLEER. In DNA, the CDR3 is TGCGCCAGCAGCCAAGGTACCGGGACAGACTTTGAAAAACTGTTTTTT. Its protein is CASSQGTGTDFEKLFF.

This clone was found a few times. V and J are TRBV25-1 and TRBJ2-5; weak D call: TRBD2 (6 bases). CDR1 and CDR2 from the germline V gene are MGHDK and SYGVNS. V was pared by 6 bases and J by 5 bases, with 13 bases between. The CDR3 extends over 13 amino acids. The CDR3 loop is CASRPLRGETQYF. CDR3 nucleotides: TGTGCCAGCAGACCCCTCCGGGGGGAGACCCAGTACTTC.

This clone was seen only once. V usage is TRBV6-1 and J usage is TRBJ1-5; TRBD1 matches 9 bases. The CDR3 runs to 15 residues. The J segment lost 5 bases and the V segment lost 5 bases, leaving 7 bases of the junction unmatched. CDR1 and CDR2 from the germline V gene are MNHNS and SASEGT. The CDR3 reads CASSFDRGFHQPQHF. CDR3 nucleotide sequence: TGTGCCAGCAGTTTCGACAGGGGGTTTCATCAGCCCCAGCATTTT.

The chain couples TRBV7-2 to TRBJ1-1; D is possibly TRBD1 (5 bases). The V and J ends lost 3 bases and 2 bases respectively, with 13 bases between them. CDR1 and CDR2 from the germline V gene are SGHTA and FQGNSA. The CDR3 is 15 amino acids. The CDR3 DNA follows: TGTGCCAGCAGCTTTCCTACAGGCGGCAACACTGAAGCTTTCTTT. Translation gives CASSFPTGGNTEAFF. Filled out from reference TRBV7-2 and TRBJ1-1, the complete variable domain reads GAGVSQSPSNKVTEKGKDVELRCDPISGHTALYWYRQSLGQGLEFLIYFQGNSAPDKSGLPSDRFSAERTGGSVSTLTIQRTQQEDSAVYLCASSFPTGGNTEAFFGQGTRLTVV.

This clone was counted a single time. V gene TRBV6-5 combines with J gene TRBJ1-2, with 8 bases fitting TRBD1. Germline V gene data show CDR1 as MNHEY and CDR2 as SVGAGI. With 5 bases clipped from V and 2 bases from J, the junction kept 4 bases outside the gene matches. The CDR3 is made up of 14 amino acids. The CDR3 loop reads CASSRTGLNYGYTF. CDR3 bases: TGTGCCAGCAGTCGGACAGGGCTGAACTATGGCTACACCTTC.